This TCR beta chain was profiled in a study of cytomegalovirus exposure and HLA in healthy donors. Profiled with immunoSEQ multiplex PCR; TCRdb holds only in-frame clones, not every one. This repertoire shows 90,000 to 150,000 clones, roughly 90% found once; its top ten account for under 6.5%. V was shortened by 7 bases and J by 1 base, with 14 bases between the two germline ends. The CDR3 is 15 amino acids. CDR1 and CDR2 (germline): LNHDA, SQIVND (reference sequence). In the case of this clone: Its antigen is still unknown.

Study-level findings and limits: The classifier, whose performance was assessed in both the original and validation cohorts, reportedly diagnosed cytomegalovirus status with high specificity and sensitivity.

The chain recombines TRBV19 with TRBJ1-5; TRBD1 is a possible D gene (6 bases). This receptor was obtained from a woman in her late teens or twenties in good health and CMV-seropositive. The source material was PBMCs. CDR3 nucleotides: TGTGCCAGTACCCCACTACAGGGAAGCAATCAGCCCCAGCATTTT. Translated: CASTPLQGSNQPQHF.